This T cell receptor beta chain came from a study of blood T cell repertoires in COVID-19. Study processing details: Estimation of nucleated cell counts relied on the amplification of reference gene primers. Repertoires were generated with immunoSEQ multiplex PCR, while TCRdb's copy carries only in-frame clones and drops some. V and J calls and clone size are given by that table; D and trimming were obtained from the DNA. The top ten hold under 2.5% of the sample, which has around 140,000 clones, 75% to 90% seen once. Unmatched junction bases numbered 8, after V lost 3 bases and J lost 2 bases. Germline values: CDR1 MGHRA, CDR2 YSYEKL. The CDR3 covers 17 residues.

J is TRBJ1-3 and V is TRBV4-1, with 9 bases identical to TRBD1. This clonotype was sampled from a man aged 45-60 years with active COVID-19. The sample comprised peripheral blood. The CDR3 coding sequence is TGCGCCAGCAGCCAGAAGGGGACAGGGCTCCCTGGAAACACCATATATTTT. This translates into CASSQKGTGLPGNTIYF.